In this sample, the clone carrying this TCR beta chain turned up a few times. Its target is unknown. The data belong to a study of beta chain features in type 1 diabetes. Study as a whole: Cell yields, age and gender were similar between patients and healthy donors.

In germline, CDR1 is KGHSH, CDR2 LQKENI. This CDR3 has 14 amino acids. Deletions cut 2 bases from V and 4 bases from J, with 11 bases between. Study conclusions and caveats: TCRB CDR3s were moderately but significantly shorter in Type 1 diabetes patients in all four CD4+ subsets.

The whole isolated RNA underwent reverse transcription, so sequencing captured expressed TCRB transcripts. Assay used: immunoSEQ multiplex PCR; TCRdb lists only in-frame clones, some missing. The data show tens of thousands of clones, roughly 50% seen once. The sequencing input was Tregs from blood. This clonotype was obtained from a woman in her forties with type 1 diabetes. The chain combines TRBV18 with TRBJ1-1, with a possible D match to TRBD1 (6 bases). CDR3 sequence: CASSPGRGGTEAFF. Written as DNA, the CDR3 is TGTGCCAGCTCACCAGGGCGAGGGGGCACTGAAGCTTTCTTT. Filled out from reference TRBV18 and TRBJ1-1, the complete variable domain reads NAGVMQNPRHLVRRRGQEARLRCSPMKGHSHVYWYRQLPEEGLKFMVYLQKENIIDESGMPKERFSAEFPKEGPSILRIQQVVRGDSAAYFCASSPGRGGTEAFFGQGTRLTVV.